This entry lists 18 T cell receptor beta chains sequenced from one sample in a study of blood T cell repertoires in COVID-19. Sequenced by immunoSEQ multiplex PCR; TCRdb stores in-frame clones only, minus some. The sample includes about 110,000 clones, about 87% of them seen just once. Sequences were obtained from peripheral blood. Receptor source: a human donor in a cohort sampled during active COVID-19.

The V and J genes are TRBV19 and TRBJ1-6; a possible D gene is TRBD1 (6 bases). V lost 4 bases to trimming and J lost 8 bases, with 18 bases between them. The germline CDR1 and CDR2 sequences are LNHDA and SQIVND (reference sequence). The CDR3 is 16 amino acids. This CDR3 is CASSTRRQVQYSPLHF. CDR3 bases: TGTGCCAGTAGTACCCGCCGACAGGTCCAATATTCACCCCTCCACTTT.

CDR3 bases: TGCGCCAGCAGCTTGGCCATGGGGACAGGTAGCACTGAAGCTTTCTTT. It specifies CASSLAMGTGSTEAFF. J is TRBJ1-1 and V is TRBV5-1, with 8 positions matching TRBD1. Germline CDR1 SGHRS, CDR2 YFSETQ. The CDR3 contains 16 residues. Trimming at V came to 0 bases and at J to 4 bases, leaving 8 bases not matched to a gene.

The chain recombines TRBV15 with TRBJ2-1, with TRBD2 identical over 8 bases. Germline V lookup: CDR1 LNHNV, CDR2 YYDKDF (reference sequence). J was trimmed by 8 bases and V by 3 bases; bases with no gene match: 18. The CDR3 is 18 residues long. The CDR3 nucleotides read TGTGCCACCAGCAGTAGACGGCGGCGGGGGGCCCATGTCTATGAGCAGTTCTTC. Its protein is CATSSRRRRGAHVYEQFF.

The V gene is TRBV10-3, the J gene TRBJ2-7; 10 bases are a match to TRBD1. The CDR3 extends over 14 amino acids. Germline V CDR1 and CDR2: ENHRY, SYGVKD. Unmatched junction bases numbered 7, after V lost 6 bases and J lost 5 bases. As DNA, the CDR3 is TGTGCCATCAGGAGGGGGACAGGGGTCCACGAGCAGTACTTC. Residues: CAIRRGTGVHEQYF.

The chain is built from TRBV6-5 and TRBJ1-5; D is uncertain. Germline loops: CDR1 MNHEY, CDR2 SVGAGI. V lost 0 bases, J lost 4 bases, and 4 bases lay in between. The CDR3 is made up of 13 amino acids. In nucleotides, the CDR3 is TGTGCCAGCAGTTACTCGCGTAATCAGCCCCAGCATTTT. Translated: CASSYSRNQPQHF.

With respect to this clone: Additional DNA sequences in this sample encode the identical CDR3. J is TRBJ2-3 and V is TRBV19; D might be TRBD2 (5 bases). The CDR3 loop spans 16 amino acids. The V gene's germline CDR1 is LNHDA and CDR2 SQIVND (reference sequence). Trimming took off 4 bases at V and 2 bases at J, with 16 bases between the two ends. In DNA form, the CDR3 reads TGTGCCAGTAGTAAAGGTCGGGGTGGGGTCACAGATACGCAGTATTTT. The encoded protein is CASSKGRGGVTDTQYF.

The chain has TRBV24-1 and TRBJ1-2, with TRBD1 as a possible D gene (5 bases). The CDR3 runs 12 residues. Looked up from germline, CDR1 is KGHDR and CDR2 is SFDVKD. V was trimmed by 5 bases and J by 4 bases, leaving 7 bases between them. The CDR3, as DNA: TGTGCCACCAGTGCAGGGTCCTATGGCTACACCTTC. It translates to CATSAGSYGYTF.

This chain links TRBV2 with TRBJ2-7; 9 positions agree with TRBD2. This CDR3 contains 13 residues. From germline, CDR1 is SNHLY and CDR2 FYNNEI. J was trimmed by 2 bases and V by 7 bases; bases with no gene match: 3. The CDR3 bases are TGTGCCAGCAAGGGACTAGCTCCCTACGAGCAGTACTTC. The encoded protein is CASKGLAPYEQYF.

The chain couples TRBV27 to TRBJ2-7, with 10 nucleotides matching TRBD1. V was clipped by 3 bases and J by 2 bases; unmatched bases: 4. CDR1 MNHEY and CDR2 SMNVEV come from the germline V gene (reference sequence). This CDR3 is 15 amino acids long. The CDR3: CASSFQGQGTYEQYF. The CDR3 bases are TGTGCCAGCAGTTTCCAGGGACAGGGGACCTACGAGCAGTACTTC.

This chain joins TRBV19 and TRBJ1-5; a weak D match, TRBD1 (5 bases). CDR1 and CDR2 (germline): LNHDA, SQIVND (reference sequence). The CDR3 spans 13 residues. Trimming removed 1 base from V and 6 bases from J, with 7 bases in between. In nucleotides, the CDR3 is TGTGCCAGTAGTATAGGGGGCAGTCAGCCCCAGCATTTT. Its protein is CASSIGGSQPQHF.

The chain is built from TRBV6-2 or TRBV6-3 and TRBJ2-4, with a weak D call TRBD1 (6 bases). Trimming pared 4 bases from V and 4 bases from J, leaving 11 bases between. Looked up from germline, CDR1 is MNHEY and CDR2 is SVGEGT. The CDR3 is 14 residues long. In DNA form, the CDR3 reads TGTGCCAGCAGTTCTGGGGGCGGTAAAAACATTCAGTACTTC. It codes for CASSSGGGKNIQYF.

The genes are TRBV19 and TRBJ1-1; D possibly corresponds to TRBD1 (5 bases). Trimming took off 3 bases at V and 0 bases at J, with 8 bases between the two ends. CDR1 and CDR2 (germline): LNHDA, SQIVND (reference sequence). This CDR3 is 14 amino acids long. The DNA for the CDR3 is TGTGCCAGTAGTATCGGAGGGGTGAACACTGAAGCTTTCTTT. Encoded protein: CASSIGGVNTEAFF.

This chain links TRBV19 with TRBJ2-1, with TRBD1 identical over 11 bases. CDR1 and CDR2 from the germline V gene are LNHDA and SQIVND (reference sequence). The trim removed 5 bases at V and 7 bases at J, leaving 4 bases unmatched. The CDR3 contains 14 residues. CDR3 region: CASSSGTGGNEQFF. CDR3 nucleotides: TGTGCCAGTAGTTCCGGGACAGGGGGGAATGAGCAGTTCTTC. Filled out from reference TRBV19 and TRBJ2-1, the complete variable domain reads DGGITQSPKYLFRKEGQNVTLSCEQNLNHDAMYWYRQDPGQGLRLIYYSQIVNDFQKGDIAEGYSVSREKKESFPLTVTSAQKNPTAFYLCASSSGTGGNEQFFGPGTRLTVL.

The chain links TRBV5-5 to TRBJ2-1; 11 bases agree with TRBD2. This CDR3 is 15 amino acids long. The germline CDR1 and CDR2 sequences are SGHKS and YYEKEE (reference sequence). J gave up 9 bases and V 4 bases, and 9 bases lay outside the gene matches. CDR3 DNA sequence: TGTGCCAGCAGCGACCTACTAGCGGGAGAGGCTGAGCAGTTCTTC. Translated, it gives CASSDLLAGEAEQFF.

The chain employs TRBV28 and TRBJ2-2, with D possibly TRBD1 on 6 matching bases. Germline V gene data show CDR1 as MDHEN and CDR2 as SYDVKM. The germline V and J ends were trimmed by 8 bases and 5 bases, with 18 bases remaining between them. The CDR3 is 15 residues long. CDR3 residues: CASGPPGAQTGELFF. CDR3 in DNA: TGTGCCAGCGGACCACCAGGGGCCCAGACCGGGGAGCTGTTTTTT.

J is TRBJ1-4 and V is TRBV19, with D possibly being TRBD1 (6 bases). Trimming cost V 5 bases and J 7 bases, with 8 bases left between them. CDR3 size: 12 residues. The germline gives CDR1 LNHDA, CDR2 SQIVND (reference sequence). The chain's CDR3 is CASSPGAEKLFF. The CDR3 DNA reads TGTGCCAGTAGTCCAGGGGCTGAAAAACTGTTTTTT. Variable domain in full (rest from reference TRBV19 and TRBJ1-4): DGGITQSPKYLFRKEGQNVTLSCEQNLNHDAMYWYRQDPGQGLRLIYYSQIVNDFQKGDIAEGYSVSREKKESFPLTVTSAQKNPTAFYLCASSPGAEKLFFGSGTQLSVL.

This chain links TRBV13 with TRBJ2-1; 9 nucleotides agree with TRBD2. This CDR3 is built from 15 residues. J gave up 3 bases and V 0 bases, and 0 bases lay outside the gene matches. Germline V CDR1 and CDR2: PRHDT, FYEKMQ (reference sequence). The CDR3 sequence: CASSLGLAGYNEQFF. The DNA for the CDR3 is TGTGCCAGCAGCTTAGGACTAGCGGGCTACAATGAGCAGTTCTTC.

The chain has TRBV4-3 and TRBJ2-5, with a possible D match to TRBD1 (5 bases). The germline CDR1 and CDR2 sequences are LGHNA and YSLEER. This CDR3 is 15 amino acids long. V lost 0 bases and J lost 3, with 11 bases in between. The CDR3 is CASSQDPKGKETQYF. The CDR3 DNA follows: TGCGCCAGCAGCCAAGATCCTAAGGGGAAAGAGACCCAGTACTTC.